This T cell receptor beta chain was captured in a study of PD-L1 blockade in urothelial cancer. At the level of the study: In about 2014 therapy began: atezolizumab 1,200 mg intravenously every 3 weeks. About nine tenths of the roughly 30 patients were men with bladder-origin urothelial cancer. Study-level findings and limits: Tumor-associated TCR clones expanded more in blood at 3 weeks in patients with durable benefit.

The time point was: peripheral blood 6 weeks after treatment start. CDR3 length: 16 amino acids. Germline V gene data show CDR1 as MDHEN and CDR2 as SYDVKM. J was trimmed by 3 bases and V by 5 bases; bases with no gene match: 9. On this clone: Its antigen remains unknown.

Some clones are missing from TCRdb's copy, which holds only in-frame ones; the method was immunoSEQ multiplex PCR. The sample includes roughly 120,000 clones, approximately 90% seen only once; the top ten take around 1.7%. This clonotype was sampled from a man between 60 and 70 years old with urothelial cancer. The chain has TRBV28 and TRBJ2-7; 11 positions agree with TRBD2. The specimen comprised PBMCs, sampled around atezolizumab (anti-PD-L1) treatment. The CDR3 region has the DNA TGTGCCAGCAGTGTTATTAGCGGGGGGGAAATCTACGAGCAGTACTTC. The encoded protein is CASSVISGGEIYEQYF.